A single sample is the source of the 2 T cell receptor beta chains below, sequenced in a study of cytomegalovirus exposure and HLA in healthy donors. Researchers ran the PCR with 60 Vbeta and 13 Jbeta primers. Measured with immunoSEQ multiplex PCR; TCRdb has only the in-frame clones, and not every one. The sample lists some 110,000 clones, around 80% occurring once. Source material: PBMCs. The receptors originated from a young man in good health and CMV-seropositive.

This clone has a handful of counts. This chain links TRBV5-1 with TRBJ1-3; TRBD1 aligns across 7 bases. The CDR3 has 15 amino acids. Germline CDR1 SGHRS, CDR2 YFSETQ. Germline trimming cut 4 bases from V and 0 bases from J; bases unmatched to any gene: 4. The CDR3 nucleotides are TGCGCCAGCAGCACGGGACAGATCTCTGGAAACACCATATATTTT. Encoded protein: CASSTGQISGNTIYF.

The chain links TRBV5-1 to TRBJ2-2, with 12 bases aligning to TRBD2. In germline, CDR1 is SGHRS, CDR2 YFSETQ. There are 17 residues in the CDR3. The junction had 5 bases not matched to a gene; V was cut back by 4 bases and J by 1 base. In DNA, the CDR3 is TGCGCCAGCAGCGTGGGACTAGCGGGCTTGAACACCGGGGAGCTGTTTTTT. Translation gives CASSVGLAGLNTGELFF.